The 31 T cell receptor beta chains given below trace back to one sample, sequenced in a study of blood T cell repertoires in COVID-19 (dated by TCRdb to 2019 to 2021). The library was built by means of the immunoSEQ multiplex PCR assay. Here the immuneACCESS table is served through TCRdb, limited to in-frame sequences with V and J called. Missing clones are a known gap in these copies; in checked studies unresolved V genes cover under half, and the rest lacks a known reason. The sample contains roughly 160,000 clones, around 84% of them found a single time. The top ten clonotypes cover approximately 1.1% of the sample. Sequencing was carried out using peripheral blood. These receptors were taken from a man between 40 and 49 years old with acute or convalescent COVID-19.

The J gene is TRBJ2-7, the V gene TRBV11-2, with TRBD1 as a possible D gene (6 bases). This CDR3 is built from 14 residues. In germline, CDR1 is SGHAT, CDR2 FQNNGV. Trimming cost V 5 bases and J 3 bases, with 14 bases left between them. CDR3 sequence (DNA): TGTGCCAGCAGCCACGACAGGACACTCTACGAGCAGTACTTC. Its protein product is CASSHDRTLYEQYF.

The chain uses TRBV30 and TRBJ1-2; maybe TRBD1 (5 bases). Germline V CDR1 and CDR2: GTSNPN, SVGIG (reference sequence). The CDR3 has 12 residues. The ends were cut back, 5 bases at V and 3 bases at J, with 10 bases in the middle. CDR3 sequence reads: CAWGAGYYGYTF. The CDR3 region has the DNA TGTGCCTGGGGGGCAGGCTACTATGGCTACACCTTC.

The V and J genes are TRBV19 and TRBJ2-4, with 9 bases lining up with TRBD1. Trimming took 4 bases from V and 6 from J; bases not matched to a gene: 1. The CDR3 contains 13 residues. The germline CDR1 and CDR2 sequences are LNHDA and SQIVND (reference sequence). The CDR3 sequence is CASSTDRGNIQYF. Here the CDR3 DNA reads TGTGCCAGTAGTACGGACAGGGGAAACATTCAGTACTTC. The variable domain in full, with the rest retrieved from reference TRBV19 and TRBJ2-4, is DGGITQSPKYLFRKEGQNVTLSCEQNLNHDAMYWYRQDPGQGLRLIYYSQIVNDFQKGDIAEGYSVSREKKESFPLTVTSAQKNPTAFYLCASSTDRGNIQYFGAGTRLSVL.

Written as DNA, the CDR3 is TGTGCCAGTAGTATAGGGACAGGGAGGACTGAAGCTTTCTTT. This codes for CASSIGTGRTEAFF. V usage is TRBV19 and J usage is TRBJ1-1; TRBD1 aligns across 8 bases. Germline V lookup: CDR1 LNHDA, CDR2 SQIVND (reference sequence). J gave up 5 bases and V 1 base, and 3 bases lay outside the gene matches. There are 14 residues in the CDR3.

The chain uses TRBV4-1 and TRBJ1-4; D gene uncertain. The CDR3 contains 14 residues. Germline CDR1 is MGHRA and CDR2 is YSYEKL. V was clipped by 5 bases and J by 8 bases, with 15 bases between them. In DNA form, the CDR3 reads TGCGCCAGCAGCACGACACCGGCCGCGGAAAAACTGTTTTTT. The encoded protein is CASSTTPAAEKLFF.

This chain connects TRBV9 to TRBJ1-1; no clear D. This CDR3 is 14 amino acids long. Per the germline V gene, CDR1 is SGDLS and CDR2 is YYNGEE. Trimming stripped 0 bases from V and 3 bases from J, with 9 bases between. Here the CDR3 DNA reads TGTGCCAGCAGCGTAGACGAGGAGTACACTGAAGCTTTCTTT. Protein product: CASSVDEEYTEAFF. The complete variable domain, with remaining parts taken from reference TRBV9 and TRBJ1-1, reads DSGVTQTPKHLITATGQRVTLRCSPRSGDLSVYWYQQSLDQGLQFLIQYYNGEERAKGNILERFSAQQFPDLHSELNLSSLELGDSALYFCASSVDEEYTEAFFGQGTRLTVV.

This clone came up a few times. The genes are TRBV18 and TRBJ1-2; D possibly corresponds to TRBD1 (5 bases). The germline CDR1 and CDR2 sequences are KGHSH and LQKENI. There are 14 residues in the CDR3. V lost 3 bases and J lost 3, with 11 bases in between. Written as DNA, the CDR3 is TGTGCCAGCTCACCGTTACAGGATTACTATGGCTACACCTTC. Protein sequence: CASSPLQDYYGYTF.

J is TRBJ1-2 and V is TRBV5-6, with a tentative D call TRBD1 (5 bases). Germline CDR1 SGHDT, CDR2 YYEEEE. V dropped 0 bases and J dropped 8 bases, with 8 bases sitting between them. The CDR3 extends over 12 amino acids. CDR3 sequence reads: CASSLVRGGYTF. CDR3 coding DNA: TGTGCCAGCAGCTTGGTTCGGGGGGGCTACACCTTC.

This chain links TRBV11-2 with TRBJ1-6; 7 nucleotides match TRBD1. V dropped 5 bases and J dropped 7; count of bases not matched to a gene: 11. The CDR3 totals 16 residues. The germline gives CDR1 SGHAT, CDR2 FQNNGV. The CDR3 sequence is CASSLGHGTENSPLHF. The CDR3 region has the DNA TGTGCCAGCAGCCTCGGACATGGGACAGAGAATTCACCCCTCCACTTT.

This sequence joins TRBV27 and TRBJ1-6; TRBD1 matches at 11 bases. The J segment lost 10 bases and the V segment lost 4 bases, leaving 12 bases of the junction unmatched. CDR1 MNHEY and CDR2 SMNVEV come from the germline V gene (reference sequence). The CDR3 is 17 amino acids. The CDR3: CASSSPGGQGAWSPLHF. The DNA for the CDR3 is TGTGCCAGCAGTTCCCCGGGTGGACAGGGGGCCTGGTCACCCCTCCACTTT.

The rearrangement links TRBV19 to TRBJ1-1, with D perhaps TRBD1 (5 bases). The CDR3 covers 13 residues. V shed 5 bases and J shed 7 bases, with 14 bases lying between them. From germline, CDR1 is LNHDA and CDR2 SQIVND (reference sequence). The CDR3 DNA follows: TGTGCCAGTAGTTGGGGCAGAATTAATGAAGCTTTCTTT. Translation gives CASSWGRINEAFF.

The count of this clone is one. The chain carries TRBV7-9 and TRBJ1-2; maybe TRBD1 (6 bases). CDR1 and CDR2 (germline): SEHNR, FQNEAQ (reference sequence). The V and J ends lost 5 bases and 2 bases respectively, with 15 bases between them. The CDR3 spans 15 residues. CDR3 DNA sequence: TGTGCCAGCAGCCTCGACAGGAACCTCAACTATGGCTACACCTTC. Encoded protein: CASSLDRNLNYGYTF.

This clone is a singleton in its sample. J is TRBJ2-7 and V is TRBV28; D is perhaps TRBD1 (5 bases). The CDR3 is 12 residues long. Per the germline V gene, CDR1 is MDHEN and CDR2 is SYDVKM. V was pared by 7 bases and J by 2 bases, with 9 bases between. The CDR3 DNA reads TGTGCCAGCACCGCAGGGACCTACGAGCAGTACTTC. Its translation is CASTAGTYEQYF.

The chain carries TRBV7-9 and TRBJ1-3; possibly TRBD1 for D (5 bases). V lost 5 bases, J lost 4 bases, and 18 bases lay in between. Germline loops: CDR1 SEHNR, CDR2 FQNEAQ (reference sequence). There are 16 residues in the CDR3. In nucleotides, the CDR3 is TGTGCCAGCAGCCAGTCCCCACAGGTCTCCGGAAACACCATATATTTT. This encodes CASSQSPQVSGNTIYF. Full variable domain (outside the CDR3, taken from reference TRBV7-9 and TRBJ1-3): DTGVSQNPRHKITKRGQNVTFRCDPISEHNRLYWYRQTLGQGPEFLTYFQNEAQLEKSRLLSDRFSAERPKGSFSTLEIQRTEQGDSAMYLCASSQSPQVSGNTIYFGEGSWLTVV.

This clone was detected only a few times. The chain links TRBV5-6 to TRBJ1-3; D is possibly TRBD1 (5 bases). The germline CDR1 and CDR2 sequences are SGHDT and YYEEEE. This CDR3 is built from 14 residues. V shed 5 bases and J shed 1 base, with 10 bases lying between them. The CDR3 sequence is CASRITGSGNTIYF. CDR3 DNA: TGTGCCAGCAGGATTACAGGATCTGGAAACACCATATATTTT. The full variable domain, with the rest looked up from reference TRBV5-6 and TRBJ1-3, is DAGVTQSPTHLIKTRGQQVTLRCSPKSGHDTVSWYQQALGQGPQFIFQYYEEEERQRGNFPDRFSGHQFPNYSSELNVNALLLGDSALYLCASRITGSGNTIYFGEGSWLTVV.

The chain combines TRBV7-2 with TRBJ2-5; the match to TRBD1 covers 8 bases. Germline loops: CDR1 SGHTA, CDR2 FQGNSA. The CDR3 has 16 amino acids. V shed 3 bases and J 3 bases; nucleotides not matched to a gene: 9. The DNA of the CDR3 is TGTGCCAGCAGCTTCAGGGGGCTTGAGTTTAAAGAGACCCAGTACTTC. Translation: CASSFRGLEFKETQYF.

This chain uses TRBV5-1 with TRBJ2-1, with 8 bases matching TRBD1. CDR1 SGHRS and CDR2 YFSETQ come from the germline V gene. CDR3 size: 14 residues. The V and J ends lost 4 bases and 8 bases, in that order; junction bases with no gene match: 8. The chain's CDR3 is CASSAGTGSDEQFF. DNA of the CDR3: TGCGCCAGCAGCGCCGGGACAGGAAGTGATGAGCAGTTCTTC. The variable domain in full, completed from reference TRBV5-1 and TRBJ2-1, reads KAGVTQTPRYLIKTRGQQVTLSCSPISGHRSVSWYQQTPGQGLQFLFEYFSETQRNKGNFPGRFSGRQFSNSRSEMNVSTLELGDSALYLCASSAGTGSDEQFFGPGTRLTVL.

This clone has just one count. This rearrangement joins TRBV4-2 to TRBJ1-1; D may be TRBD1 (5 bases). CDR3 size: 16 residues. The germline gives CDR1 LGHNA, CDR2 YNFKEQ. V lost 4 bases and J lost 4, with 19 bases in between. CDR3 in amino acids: CASSRNERGESTEAFF. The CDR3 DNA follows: TGTGCCAGCAGCCGAAATGAACGGGGGGAGAGCACTGAAGCTTTCTTT.

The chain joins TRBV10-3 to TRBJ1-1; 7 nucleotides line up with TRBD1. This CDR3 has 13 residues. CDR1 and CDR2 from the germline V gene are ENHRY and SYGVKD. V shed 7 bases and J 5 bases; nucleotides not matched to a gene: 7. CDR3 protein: CAITPTGTTEAFF. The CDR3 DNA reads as TGTGCCATCACCCCGACAGGGACTACTGAAGCTTTCTTT.

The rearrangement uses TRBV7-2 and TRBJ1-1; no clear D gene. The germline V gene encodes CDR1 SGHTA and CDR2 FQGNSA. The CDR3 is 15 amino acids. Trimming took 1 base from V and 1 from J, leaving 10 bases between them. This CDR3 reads CASSLVHPGNTEAFF. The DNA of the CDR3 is TGTGCCAGCAGCTTAGTTCATCCAGGGAACACTGAAGCTTTCTTT.

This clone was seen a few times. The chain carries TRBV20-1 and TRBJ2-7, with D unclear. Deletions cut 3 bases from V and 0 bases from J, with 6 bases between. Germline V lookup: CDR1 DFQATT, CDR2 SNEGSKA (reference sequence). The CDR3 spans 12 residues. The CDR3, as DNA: TGCAGTGCTAGTTATTCCTCCTACGAGCAGTACTTC. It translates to CSASYSSYEQYF.

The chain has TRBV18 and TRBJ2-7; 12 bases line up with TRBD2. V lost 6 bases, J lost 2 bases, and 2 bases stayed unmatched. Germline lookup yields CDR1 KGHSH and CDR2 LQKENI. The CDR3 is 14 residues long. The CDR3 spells CASSSSGGAYEQYF. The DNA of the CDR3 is TGTGCCAGCTCGTCTAGCGGGGGGGCCTACGAGCAGTACTTC.

The CDR3 coding sequence is TGTGCCAGCAGCCCCTACCGGGACAGTAACACCGGGGAGCTGTTTTTT. Translation: CASSPYRDSNTGELFF. The chain combines TRBV4-2 with TRBJ2-2; the match to TRBD1 covers 7 bases. Germline V gene lookup returns CDR1 LGHNA and CDR2 YNFKEQ. The CDR3 spans 16 residues. Trimming at V came to 4 bases and at J to 2 bases, leaving 7 bases not matched to a gene.

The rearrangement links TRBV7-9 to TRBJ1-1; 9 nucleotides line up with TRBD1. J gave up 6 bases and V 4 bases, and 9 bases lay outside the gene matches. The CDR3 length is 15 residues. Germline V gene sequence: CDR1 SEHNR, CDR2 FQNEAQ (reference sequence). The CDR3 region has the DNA TGTGCCAGCAGCTCTCCCGGGACAGGGATCGCTGAAGCTTTCTTT. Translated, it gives CASSSPGTGIAEAFF.

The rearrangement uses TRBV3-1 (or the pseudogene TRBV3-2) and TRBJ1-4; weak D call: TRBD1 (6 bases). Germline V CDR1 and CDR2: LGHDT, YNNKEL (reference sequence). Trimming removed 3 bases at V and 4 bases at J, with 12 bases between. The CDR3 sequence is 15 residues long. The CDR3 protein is CASSQRRQVNEKLFF. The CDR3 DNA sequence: TGTGCCAGCAGCCAGAGGAGACAGGTTAATGAAAAACTGTTTTTT.

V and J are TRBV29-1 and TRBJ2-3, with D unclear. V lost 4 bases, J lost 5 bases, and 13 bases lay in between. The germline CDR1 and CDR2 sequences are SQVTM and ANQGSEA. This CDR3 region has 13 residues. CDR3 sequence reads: CSVVTNPGDTQYF. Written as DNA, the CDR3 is TGCAGCGTTGTTACCAACCCGGGAGATACGCAGTATTTT.

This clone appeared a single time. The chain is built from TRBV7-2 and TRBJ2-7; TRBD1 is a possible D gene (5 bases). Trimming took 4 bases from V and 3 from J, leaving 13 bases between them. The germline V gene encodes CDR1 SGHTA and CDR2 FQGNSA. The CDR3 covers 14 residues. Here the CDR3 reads CASSSSGKGYEQYF. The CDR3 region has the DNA TGTGCCAGCAGCTCGTCAGGGAAGGGCTACGAGCAGTACTTC.

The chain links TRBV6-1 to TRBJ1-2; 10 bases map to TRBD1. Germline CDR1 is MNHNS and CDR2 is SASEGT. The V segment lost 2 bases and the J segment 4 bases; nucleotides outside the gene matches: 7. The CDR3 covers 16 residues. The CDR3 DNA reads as TGTGCCAGCAGTGAACGAGACAGGGGGCGAGGCTATGGCTACACCTTC. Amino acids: CASSERDRGRGYGYTF.

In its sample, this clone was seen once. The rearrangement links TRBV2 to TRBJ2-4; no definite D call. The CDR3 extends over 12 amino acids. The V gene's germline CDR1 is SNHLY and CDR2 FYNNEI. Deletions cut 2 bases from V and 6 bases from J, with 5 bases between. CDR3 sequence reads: CASSETINIQYF. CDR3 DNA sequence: TGTGCCAGCAGTGAAACAATAAACATTCAGTACTTC.

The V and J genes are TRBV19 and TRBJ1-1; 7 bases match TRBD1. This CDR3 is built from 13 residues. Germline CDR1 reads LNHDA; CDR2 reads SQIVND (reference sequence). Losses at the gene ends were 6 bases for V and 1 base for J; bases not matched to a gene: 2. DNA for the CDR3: TGTGCCAGTAGGGGGACAGCGAACACTGAAGCTTTCTTT. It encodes CASRGTANTEAFF.

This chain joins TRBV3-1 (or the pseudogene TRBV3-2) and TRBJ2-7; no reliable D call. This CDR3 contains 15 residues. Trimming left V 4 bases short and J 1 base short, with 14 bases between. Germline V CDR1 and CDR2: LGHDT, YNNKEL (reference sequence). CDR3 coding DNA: TGTGCCAGCAGCCCCACGGGTAGGCGGTCCTACGAGCAGTACTTC. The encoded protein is CASSPTGRRSYEQYF.